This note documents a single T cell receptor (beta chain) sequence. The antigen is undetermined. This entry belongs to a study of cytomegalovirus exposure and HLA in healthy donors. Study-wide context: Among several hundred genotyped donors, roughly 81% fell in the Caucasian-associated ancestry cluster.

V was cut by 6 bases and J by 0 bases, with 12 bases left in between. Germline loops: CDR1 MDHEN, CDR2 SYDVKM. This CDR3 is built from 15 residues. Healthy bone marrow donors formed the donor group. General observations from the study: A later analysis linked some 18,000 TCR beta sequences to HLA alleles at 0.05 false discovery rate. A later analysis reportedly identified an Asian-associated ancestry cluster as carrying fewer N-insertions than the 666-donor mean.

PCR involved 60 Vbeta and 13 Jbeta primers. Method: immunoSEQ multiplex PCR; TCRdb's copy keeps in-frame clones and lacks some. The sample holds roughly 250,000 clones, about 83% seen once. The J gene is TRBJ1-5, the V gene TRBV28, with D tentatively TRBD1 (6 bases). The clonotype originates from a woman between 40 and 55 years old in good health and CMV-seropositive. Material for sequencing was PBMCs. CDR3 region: CASSPQGFSNQPQHF. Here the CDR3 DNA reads TGTGCCAGCAGCCCACAGGGTTTTAGCAATCAGCCCCAGCATTTT.